The source of this T cell receptor (beta chain) is a study of blood T cell repertoires in COVID-19. The CDR3 is 16 residues long. The assay was immunoSEQ multiplex PCR, and TCRdb's table has in-frame clones only and misses some. The sample lists over 200,000 clones, about nine tenths seen once, with 15% to 17% in the top ten. The genes are TRBV21-1 and TRBJ1-2; TRBD1, as called in the table, went unchecked against the DNA. TRBV21-1 is a recognized pseudogene. Sequenced sample: PBMCs or T cells enriched from blood (not recorded which). The receptor comes from a man younger than 35 who had recovered from COVID-19. CDR3 amino acids: CASSTSCRTGKYGYTF. CDR3 sequence (DNA): TGTGCCAGCAGCACCTCCTGCCGGACAGGGAAGTATGGCTACACCTTC.